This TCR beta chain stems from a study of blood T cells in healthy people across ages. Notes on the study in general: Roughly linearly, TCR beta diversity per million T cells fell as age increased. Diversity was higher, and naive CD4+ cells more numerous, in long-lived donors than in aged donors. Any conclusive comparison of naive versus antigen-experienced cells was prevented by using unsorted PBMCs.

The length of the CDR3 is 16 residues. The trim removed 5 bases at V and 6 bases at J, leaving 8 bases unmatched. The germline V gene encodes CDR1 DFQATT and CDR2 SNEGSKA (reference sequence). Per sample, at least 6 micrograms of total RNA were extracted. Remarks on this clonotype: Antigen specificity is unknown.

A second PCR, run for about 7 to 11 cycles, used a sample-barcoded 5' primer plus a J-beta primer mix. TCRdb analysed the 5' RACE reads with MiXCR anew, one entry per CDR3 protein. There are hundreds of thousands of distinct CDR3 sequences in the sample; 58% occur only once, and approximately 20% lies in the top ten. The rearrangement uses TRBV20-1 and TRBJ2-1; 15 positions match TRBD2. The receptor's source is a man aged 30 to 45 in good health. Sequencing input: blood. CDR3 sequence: CSAPKQGLAGGNEQFF. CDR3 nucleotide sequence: TGCAGTGCTCCCAAGCAGGGACTAGCGGGGGGCAATGAGCAGTTCTTC.